This T cell receptor beta chain stems from a study of T cell responses to AZD1222 COVID-19 vaccine. Overall study findings and caveats: CD4 TCRs linked to vaccination spanned spike, dominating at 160-218 and 743-854. Donors in the cohort were predominantly white British and more often female, and clonal diversity was possibly underestimated. Within unmutated variant regions lay the reported targets of nearly half of spike-specific TCRs. Breadth and depth of Spike-specific TCRs rose after two AZD1222 doses.

Notes on this clone: Its antigen is unknown. This same CDR3 is encoded by further DNA sequences in the sample.

Sequencing used immunoSEQ multiplex PCR; TCRdb keeps in-frame clones, though not all of them. The table lists 150,000 to 200,000 clones, more than 75% of them singletons, with roughly 26% in the top ten. The TCR comes from an adult who received the AZD1222 COVID-19 vaccine. The specimen was peripheral blood, collected 28 days after the second AZD1222 dose.

As DNA, the CDR3 is TGTGCCACCAGCAGAGGTGGGACAGGGCAAGAGACCCAGTACTTC. Amino acids: CATSRGGTGQETQYF. The rearrangement links TRBV15 to TRBJ2-5; 9 bases fit TRBD1. There are 15 residues in the CDR3. CDR1 LNHNV and CDR2 YYDKDF come from the germline V gene (reference sequence). V gave up 1 base and J gave up 2 bases; unmatched junction bases: 2.